This TCR beta chain is drawn from a study of OX40 agonist ivuxolimab in advanced cancers. Study-wide context: Ivuxolimab, which targeted the costimulatory receptor OX40 (CD134), was an agonistic, fully human IgG2 monoclonal antibody. Intravenous ivuxolimab was administered to patients every 2 weeks at six dose levels: 0.01, 0.1, 0.3, 1.5, 3 and 10 mg/kg. Of the approximately 50 patients in dose escalation, 19 had hepatocellular carcinoma, around 15 had melanoma, 9 had renal cell carcinoma and 9 had head and neck cancer. In the dose-escalation cohort, more than 80% of patients were male, and the mean age was roughly 56 years with a range of roughly 20 to 79. Patients were allowed to have had prior anti-PD-1, anti-PD-L1 or anti-CTLA-4 therapy, and about 40% of the dose-escalation patients had been treated with checkpoint inhibitors. Three dose-escalation patients achieved partial responses, one with hepatocellular carcinoma and two with cutaneous melanoma. The point of sequencing TCRbeta in the periphery was to test whether ivuxolimab changed TCR sequence diversity and drove clonal T-cell expansion. The paper reports the monotherapy dose-escalation portion (N of about 51 patients) of the phase I ivuxolimab trial. The paper as a whole reports these results and caveats: Which antigens the clonally expanded peripheral T cells were specific for was not determined. In the 0.1-3.0 mg/kg groups, partial responders were among the patients with the lowest normalized peripheral clonal expansion, particularly in CD8+ T cells. At doses of 0.1 to 3.0 mg/kg, clonal expansion of both CD4+ and CD8+ blood T cells was observed from baseline to week 6. Low levels of normalized T-cell clonal expansion were also seen in some nonresponding patients. After ivuxolimab, expanded clones were on average more numerous among CD8+ T cells than among CD4+ T cells.

Note on this clone: The specificity of this receptor is unknown. Base qualities are missing; no much larger clone stands one base away.

For sequencing of the TCRbeta CDR3 region, genomic DNA was extracted from the sorted cells. TCRbeta CDR3 regions were sequenced using the immunoSEQ Assay. TCRdb's version of the immuneACCESS table is confined to in-frame rearrangements and falls short of the full clone set. An unresolved V gene accounts for under half of the shortfall where checked; the remainder is of unknown origin. The sample table records some 76,000 clones; more than 85% of these occur just once. Over 5% of the sample is in the top ten clones. The trial excluded patients who had a history of autoimmune disease or who were on systemic immunosuppression. Peripheral blood for TCR sequencing was drawn from every dose cohort at baseline, at cycle 4 day 1 and at cycle 7 day 1. The samples were drawn from a first-in-human, open-label, multicenter phase I dose-escalation trial of ivuxolimab. Adults with locally advanced or metastatic melanoma, renal cell, hepatocellular, or head and neck squamous cell carcinoma were enrolled in the trial. Before TCR sequencing, CD4+ T cells and CD8+ T cells from peripheral blood were sorted into separate populations.

Clipping removes 3 bases from V and 2 bases from J, with 5 as the unmatched junction base count. According to the germline V gene, CDR1 reads KGHSH and CDR2 reads LQKENI. The CDR3, cysteine through phenylalanine, is 15 amino acids long. The retained sequence is limited to the CDR3, 45 bases, with the frame set at the first base. The rearrangement combines TRBV18 with TRBJ2-7, and TRBD1 aligns with 9 junction nucleotides. The source material was CD4+ or CD8+ T cells sorted from blood, sampled in a trial of the OX40 agonist ivuxolimab. This TCR derives from an adult with an advanced solid tumor such as melanoma, head and neck, liver or kidney cancer. The DNA is TGTGCCAGCTCACCCTCACAGGGGGCGACCTACGAGCAGTACTTC. This codes for CASSPSQGATYEQYF.